This T cell receptor (beta chain) comes out of a study of shared clonotypes between healthy human individuals. This table comes from immunoSEQ multiplex PCR, and its TCRdb copy is limited to in-frame clones, with some not included. This repertoire shows approximately 2.3 million clones, approximately 93% found once; its top ten account for under 0.45%. The CDR3 loop spans 15 amino acids. Germline values: CDR1 ENHRY, CDR2 SYGVKD. The V end lost 5 bases, the J end lost 0 bases, and 11 bases lay between the germline ends. V and J are TRBV10-3 and TRBJ1-3; no definite D call. The origin of this receptor is a man younger than 35 in good health. Some clones in this sample may be carry-over from other donors' samples. Material for sequencing was naive CD4+ T cells from PBMCs. Stated subset: CD45RA+ positively selected. The CDR3 nucleotides are TGTGCCATCAGTCCCTCGGCAGGCTCTGGAAACACCATATATTTT. It is translated as CAISPSAGSGNTIYF.